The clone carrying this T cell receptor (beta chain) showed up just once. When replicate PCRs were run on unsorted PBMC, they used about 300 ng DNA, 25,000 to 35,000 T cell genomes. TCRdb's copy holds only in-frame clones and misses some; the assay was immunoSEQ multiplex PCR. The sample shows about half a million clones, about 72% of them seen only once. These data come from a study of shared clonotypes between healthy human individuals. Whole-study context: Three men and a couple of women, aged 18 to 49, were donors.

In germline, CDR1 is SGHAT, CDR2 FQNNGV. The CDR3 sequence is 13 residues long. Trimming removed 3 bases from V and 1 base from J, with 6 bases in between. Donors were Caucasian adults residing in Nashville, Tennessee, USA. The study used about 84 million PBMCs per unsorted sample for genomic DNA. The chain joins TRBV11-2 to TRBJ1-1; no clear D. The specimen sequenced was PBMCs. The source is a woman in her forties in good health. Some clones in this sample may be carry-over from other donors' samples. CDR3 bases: TGTGCCAGCAGCTTTATTGAGAACACTGAAGCTTTCTTT. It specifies CASSFIENTEAFF.